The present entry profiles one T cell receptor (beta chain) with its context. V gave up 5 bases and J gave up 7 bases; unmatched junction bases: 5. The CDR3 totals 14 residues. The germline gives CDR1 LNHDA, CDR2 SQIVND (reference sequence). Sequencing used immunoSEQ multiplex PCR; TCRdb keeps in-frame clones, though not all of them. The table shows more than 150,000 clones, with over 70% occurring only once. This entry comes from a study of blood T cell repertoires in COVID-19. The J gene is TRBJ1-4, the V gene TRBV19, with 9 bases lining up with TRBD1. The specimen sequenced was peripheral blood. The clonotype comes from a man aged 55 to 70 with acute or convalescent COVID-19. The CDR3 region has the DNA TGTGCCAGTAGTCTACAGGGGGCGGGTGAAAAACTGTTTTTT. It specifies CASSLQGAGEKLFF.